Below are 13 T cell receptor beta chains sequenced from a single sample in a study of cytomegalovirus exposure and HLA in healthy donors. The PCR was carried out with 60 Vbeta primers and 13 Jbeta primers. Method: immunoSEQ multiplex PCR; TCRdb's copy keeps in-frame clones and lacks some. The sample carries some 120,000 clones, 80% recorded once. Material: PBMCs. The receptors stem from a male donor in good health and CMV-seronegative.

The chain couples TRBV2 to TRBJ1-6, with D perhaps TRBD1 (5 bases). V lost 8 bases and J 8 bases, leaving 16 bases between the germline ends. Germline V gene data show CDR1 as SNHLY and CDR2 as FYNNEI. The CDR3 length is 14 residues. CDR3 residues: CASVLQGQDSPLHF. The CDR3 DNA is TGTGCCAGCGTACTCCAGGGCCAGGATTCACCCCTCCACTTT.

The J gene is TRBJ1-6, the V gene TRBV4-1; 8 nucleotides align to TRBD1. The CDR3 has 19 amino acids. With V trimmed by 1 base and J by 8 bases, 16 bases remained unmatched. Germline V lookup: CDR1 MGHRA, CDR2 YSYEKL. CDR3 DNA sequence: TGCGCCAGCAGCCAAGTGGCAAAATTACAGGGGGAAGTATATTCACCCCTCCACTTT. It specifies CASSQVAKLQGEVYSPLHF.

The genes are TRBV28 and TRBJ1-1; D uncertain. The CDR3 loop spans 14 amino acids. Per the germline V gene, CDR1 is MDHEN and CDR2 is SYDVKM. The ends were cut back, 8 bases at V and 0 bases at J, with 13 bases in the middle. This chain's CDR3 is CASVREHMNTEAFF. The CDR3, as DNA: TGTGCCAGCGTCCGGGAACACATGAACACTGAAGCTTTCTTT. The full variable domain, with the rest looked up from reference TRBV28 and TRBJ1-1, is DVKVTQSSRYLVKRTGEKVFLECVQDMDHENMFWYRQDPGLGLRLIYFSYDVKMKEKGDIPEGYSVSREKKERFSLILESASTNQTSMYLCASVREHMNTEAFFGQGTRLTVV.

A few counts support this clone. The V call is TRBV7-2, the J call TRBJ2-1; the match to TRBD2 covers 7 bases. Germline loops: CDR1 SGHTA, CDR2 FQGNSA. Losses at the gene ends were 4 bases for V and 5 bases for J; bases not matched to a gene: 5. The CDR3 sequence is 14 residues long. The CDR3 sequence is CASSWTRGHNEQFF. The CDR3 nucleotides read TGTGCCAGCAGCTGGACTAGGGGTCACAATGAGCAGTTCTTC.

In its sample, this clone was seen once. This rearrangement joins TRBV10-3 to TRBJ2-7; TRBD2 aligns across 9 bases. J gave up 6 bases and V 5 bases, and 8 bases lay outside the gene matches. The CDR3 extends over 14 amino acids. Germline values: CDR1 ENHRY, CDR2 SYGVKD. The CDR3 DNA follows: TGTGCCATCAGTAGCGGGGGGTCCATAGGCGAGCAGTACTTC. The encoded protein is CAISSGGSIGEQYF.

The J gene is TRBJ1-3, the V gene TRBV7-2; 7 bases agree with TRBD1. The CDR3 runs to 15 residues. Unmatched junction bases numbered 2, after V lost 0 bases and J lost 3 bases. Looked up from germline, CDR1 is SGHTA and CDR2 is FQGNSA. The CDR3 spells CASSLAPGGGNTIYF. The CDR3 nucleotides read TGTGCCAGCAGCTTAGCGCCAGGGGGTGGAAACACCATATATTTT. The entire variable domain, with the rest obtained from reference TRBV7-2 and TRBJ1-3, is as follows: GAGVSQSPSNKVTEKGKDVELRCDPISGHTALYWYRQSLGQGLEFLIYFQGNSAPDKSGLPSDRFSAERTGGSVSTLTIQRTQQEDSAVYLCASSLAPGGGNTIYFGEGSWLTVV.

The V and J genes are TRBV11-2 and TRBJ1-2, with 7 bases fitting TRBD1. Germline V gives CDR1 SGHAT, CDR2 FQNNGV. This CDR3 region has 14 residues. Trimming took 5 bases from V and 7 from J; bases not matched to a gene: 10. The CDR3 DNA reads as TGTGCCAGCAGCCCTCCGACAGGGTCGGGTGGCTACACCTTC. Its protein is CASSPPTGSGGYTF.

This clone was detected a few times. The V call is TRBV6-5, the J call TRBJ2-7; no firm D call. V was clipped by 4 bases and J by 2 bases, with 9 bases between them. Germline CDR1 MNHEY, CDR2 SVGAGI. CDR3 length: 13 amino acids. The CDR3 sequence: CASSSTETYEQYF. The CDR3 DNA reads TGTGCCAGCAGTTCCACAGAGACCTACGAGCAGTACTTC.

This clone was seen just once. The chain joins TRBV5-1 to TRBJ1-4, with D maybe TRBD1 (5 bases). V lost 1 base, J lost 2 bases, and 15 bases lay in between. Germline assignment: CDR1 SGHRS and CDR2 YFSETQ. The CDR3 spans 17 residues. As DNA, the CDR3 is TGCGCCAGCAGCTTGCCTATCGGGGGAACGACTAATGAAAAACTGTTTTTT. Residues: CASSLPIGGTTNEKLFF.

This chain links TRBV6-5 with TRBJ2-7, with D possibly TRBD2 on 6 matching bases. The germline V gene has CDR1 MNHEY and CDR2 SVGAGI. Trimming removed 0 bases from V and 4 bases from J, with 16 bases in between. This CDR3 contains 16 residues. CDR3 in DNA: TGTGCCAGCAGTTACTCGCGGGGTGAGAGGGATTACGAGCAGTACTTC. Residues: CASSYSRGERDYEQYF.

The V gene is TRBV9, the J gene TRBJ2-5, with 7 nucleotides matching TRBD1. Germline assignment: CDR1 SGDLS and CDR2 YYNGEE. The CDR3 runs to 14 residues. The junction had 8 bases not matched to a gene; V was cut back by 7 bases and J by 2 bases. The CDR3 loop is CASGPGTEQETQYF. The CDR3 DNA reads TGTGCCAGCGGCCCAGGGACAGAGCAAGAGACCCAGTACTTC.

This rearrangement joins TRBV28 to TRBJ1-2, with D uncertain. Looked up from germline, CDR1 is MDHEN and CDR2 is SYDVKM. Trimming took off 2 bases at V and 7 bases at J, with 11 bases between the two ends. The CDR3 totals 13 residues. Written as DNA, the CDR3 is TGTGCCAGCAGTTTAGCGGGAGTCGGTGGCTACACCTTC. Its protein product is CASSLAGVGGYTF.

V gene TRBV2 combines with J gene TRBJ1-1; TRBD1 matches at 7 bases. The J segment lost 9 bases and the V segment lost 6 bases, leaving 7 bases of the junction unmatched. Germline values: CDR1 SNHLY, CDR2 FYNNEI. The CDR3 has 12 residues. The CDR3 spells CASRGTERKAFF. CDR3 DNA sequence: TGTGCCAGCAGGGGGACAGAAAGGAAAGCTTTCTTT.